This T cell receptor beta chain stems from a study of metastatic and nonmetastatic thyroid tumors (TCRdb year 2020). Describing the broader study: The researchers compared repertoires between peripheral blood samples and tumor or nodule tissue samples from patients with malignant or benign thyroid disease.

To prepare the library, PCR was applied. The listed sequencing device is Illumina HiSeq 4000. High-throughput sequencing was used to profile the CDR3 region of the TCR beta-chain in every patient. The source study handled its data this way. Drawing on CDR3 differences between clinicopathological groups, the researchers built a classifier meant to tell apart patients with distant-metastatic papillary thyroid cancer. Repertoire diversity was assessed with the Shannon index, and tumor-blood repertoire similarity with the Morisita-Horn index. TCRdb handled the public reads itself, with Q25 trimming in fastp and clone calling in MiXCR, and kept productive beta chains. These V and J calls are TCRdb output, not the study's own analysis. This sample has more than 15,000 clones in its table, and 27% of those were observed once. Together, the top ten hold 6.1% of the sample. No treatment had been received by any patient before thyroid surgery. Using T-cell receptor beta sequencing, the study looked back at clinical samples from patients collected from about 2011 to 2018.

Study-level results and caveats: TCR beta diversity was reported as significantly higher in malignant tumors than in benign nodules, in both blood and tumor samples.

From cysteine to phenylalanine, the CDR3 is 15 amino acids long. Kept here is only the CDR3 DNA, which spans 45 bases and is read in frame from base 1. In the germline V gene, CDR1 corresponds to MRHNA and CDR2 to SNTAGT. Trimming accounts for 10 bases at V and 6 bases at J, while the number of junction bases matched to no gene is 17. To note about this clone: Its antigen is currently not known. No base qualities exist here, and no much larger clone lies one base off it.

The rearrangement joined TRBV6-4 to TRBJ1-1; 7 bases in the junction line up with TRBD1. The specimen sequenced was blood. This TCR was sampled from a female donor with papillary thyroid cancer or a benign thyroid nodule (not recorded which). Some clones in this sample may be carry-over from other donors' samples. The encoded CDR3 is CATMGKTGQGPEAFF. The nucleotide sequence is TGTGCCACCATGGGGAAGACAGGGCAGGGGCCTGAAGCTTTCTTT.